Sequencing of this TCR beta chain was carried out in a study of blood T cell repertoires in COVID-19. Study information: Donors in the United States, Italy and Spain gave samples during acute or convalescent COVID-19. PBMCs, B-cell-depleted T cells, or T cells provided the cDNA or gDNA that made up the material.

This clone was counted once. TCRdb keeps only in-frame clones here, not all; method: immunoSEQ multiplex PCR. The data hold 350,000 to 500,000 clones, with about 90% observed a single time. This TCR was sampled from a man aged 18 to 30 with COVID-19, enrolled during active disease. Sequencing used peripheral blood.

CDR3 sequence: CASSLTGTSPNEQFF. CDR3 in DNA: TGTGCCAGCAGCTTGACGGGGACTAGTCCGAATGAGCAGTTCTTC. This chain joins TRBV5-5 and TRBJ2-1, with 8 bases matching TRBD2. The CDR3 sequence is 15 residues long. Trimming removed 1 base from V and 7 bases from J; junction bases left unmatched: 7. Germline lookup yields CDR1 SGHKS and CDR2 YYEKEE (reference sequence). The complete variable domain, with remaining parts taken from reference TRBV5-5 and TRBJ2-1, reads DAGVTQSPTHLIKTRGQQVTLRCSPISGHKSVSWYQQVLGQGPQFIFQYYEKEERGRGNFPDRFSARQFPNYSSELNVNALLLGDSALYLCASSLTGTSPNEQFFGPGTRLTVL.